This T cell receptor beta chain was captured by sequencing in a study of graft-versus-host responses after intestinal transplantation. About the study: Recipients underwent multivisceral, liver-intestinal, or isolated intestinal transplants. All recipients got anti-thymocyte globulin induction, then tacrolimus and steroids for approximately 3 years.

This table comes from immunoSEQ multiplex PCR, and its TCRdb copy is limited to in-frame clones, with some not included. The table lists roughly 97,000 clones, over 75% of them singletons. Notes on the study in general: Among recipient marrow samples, GvH clones were found; some appeared first in ileum or blood. An association linked early post-transplant HvG declines with peak circulating GvH clone levels.

CDR1 and CDR2 from the germline V gene are MDHEN and SYDVKM. Deletions cut 6 bases from V and 2 bases from J, with 14 bases between. The CDR3 contains 14 residues. To note about this clone: Its target is not known.

This sample comprised PBMCs, obtained about 450 days after intestinal transplant. This clonotype was sampled from a human patient who received an intestinal transplant, so some T cells may come from the graft donor. V usage is TRBV28 and J usage is TRBJ2-7; D is perhaps TRBD1 (6 bases). For the CDR3, the DNA is TGTGCCAGCAGCTTCCGGACAGTACCCTACGAGCAGTACTTC. The encoded protein is CASSFRTVPYEQYF.